This TCR beta chain comes out of a study of cytomegalovirus exposure and HLA in healthy donors. The PCR ran on 60 Vbeta and 13 Jbeta primers. Produced via immunoSEQ multiplex PCR; TCRdb's table is partial and in-frame only. Of some 160,000 clones detected, roughly 88% appear once; the ten largest clones hold over 1.5%. The study sampled nominally healthy donors, though unrecorded immune exposures were likely. Trimming stripped 0 bases from V and 5 bases from J, with 9 bases between. The CDR3 has 14 amino acids. Germline CDR1 is SGHKS and CDR2 is YYEKEE (reference sequence). This chain uses TRBV5-5 with TRBJ1-5; D call uncertain. Sequencing input: PBMCs. The sequence derives from a woman aged 18-29 years in good health and CMV-seronegative. CDR3 coding DNA: TGTGCCAGCAGCTTGGCCTGGAGAGATCAGCCCCAGCATTTT. Translating it yields CASSLAWRDQPQHF. The complete variable domain, with remaining parts taken from reference TRBV5-5 and TRBJ1-5, reads DAGVTQSPTHLIKTRGQQVTLRCSPISGHKSVSWYQQVLGQGPQFIFQYYEKEERGRGNFPDRFSARQFPNYSSELNVNALLLGDSALYLCASSLAWRDQPQHFGDGTRLSIL.